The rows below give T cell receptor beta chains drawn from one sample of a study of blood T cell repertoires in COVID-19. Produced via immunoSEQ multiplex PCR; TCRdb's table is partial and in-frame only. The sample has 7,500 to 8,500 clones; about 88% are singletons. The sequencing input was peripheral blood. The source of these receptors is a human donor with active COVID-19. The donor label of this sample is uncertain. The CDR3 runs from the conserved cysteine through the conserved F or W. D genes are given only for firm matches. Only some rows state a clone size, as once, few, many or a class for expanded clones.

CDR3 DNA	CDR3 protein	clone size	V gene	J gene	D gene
TGTGCCAGTAGTATAGGGCTAGCGGGAGGGAACGGGGAGCTGTTTTTT	CASSIGLAGGNGELFF	large	TRBV19	TRBJ2-2	TRBD2
TGTGCCACCAGTCCAGGGACAGCAGATACGCAGTATTTT	CATSPGTADTQYF	once	TRBV24-1	TRBJ2-3	TRBD1
TGTGCTACTACAGGGGGCGAAAACAATTCACCCCTCCACTTT	CATTGGENNSPLHF	NA	TRBV12-5	TRBJ1-6	TRBD1
TGTGCCAGCATCGGCGACCGTGTGAGGAGCGGTGATACCTACGAGCAGTACTTC	CASIGDRVRSGDTYEQYF	NA	TRBV9	TRBJ2-7	NA
TGTGCCAGCAAGGAGACAGGGGGAGGAACTGAAGCTTTCTTT	CASKETGGGTEAFF	once	TRBV7-9	TRBJ1-1	TRBD1
TGTGCCAGCAGCGGTGGACAGGGATTCTTCTATGGCTACACCTTC	CASSGGQGFFYGYTF	NA	TRBV2	TRBJ1-2	TRBD1
TGTGCCAGCAGCCAGAGGGCCGGGGTGGGCCCTCACCGGGAGCTGTTTTTT	CASSQRAGVGPHRELFF	NA	TRBV7-6	TRBJ2-2	NA
TGTGCCAGTAGTATGGGGCCCCCCCTGTTGGAAAAACTGTTTTTT	CASSMGPPLLEKLFF	once	TRBV19	TRBJ1-4	NA
TGTGCCAGCAGCCAAGATTTGGGACTAGCGATCAGCGGGGAGCTGTTTTTT	CASSQDLGLAISGELFF	NA	TRBV3-1/TRBV3-2	TRBJ2-2	TRBD2
TGTGCCAGCAGTTTATGGGCGGGAGACCCACATACGCAGTATTTT	CASSLWAGDPHTQYF	NA	TRBV27	TRBJ2-3	TRBD2
TGCGCCAGCAGCTTGGCGGGGGAGACCCAGTACTTC	CASSLAGETQYF	NA	TRBV5-1	TRBJ2-5	NA